This is a list of T cell receptor beta chains from one sample in a study of OX40 agonist ivuxolimab in advanced cancers. Profiling relied on immunoSEQ multiplex PCR, and the TCRdb table lists in-frame clones only, not all of them. The table includes 20,000 to 25,000 clones, nearly 90% detected once. Specimen: CD4+ or CD8+ T cells sorted from blood, collected in a trial of the OX40 agonist ivuxolimab. The receptors shown here come from an adult with an advanced solid tumor such as melanoma, head and neck, liver or kidney cancer. Each CDR3 is given with its conserved first and last residue. D genes are given only for firm matches. The listing skips clone size in some rows; elsewhere it reads once, few, many or a size class.

TRBD1	-	TRBV9	TRBJ1-3	TGTGCCAGCAGCCCAGGGGGATCTGGAAACACCATATATTTT	CASSPGGSGNTIYF
TRBD1	-	TRBV5-1	TRBJ2-1	TGCGCCAGCAGCTCATTGACAGGGGAGACCTACAATGAGCAGTTCTTC	CASSSLTGETYNEQFF
-	-	TRBV7-9	TRBJ2-7	TGTGCCAGCAGCCCCCATGCTCTCGAGCAGTACTTC	CASSPHALEQYF
-	-	TRBV11-2	TRBJ2-2	TGTGCCAGCAGCTACAAAAGCGGTGGGTTCACCGGGGAGCTGTTTTTT	CASSYKSGGFTGELFF
TRBD2	-	TRBV7-2	TRBJ2-7	TGTGCCAGCAGCTTAGCGTATCTGGCGGGAGGTCTGGACGAGCAGTACTTC	CASSLAYLAGGLDEQYF
-	-	TRBV6-5	TRBJ2-7	TGTGCCAGCAGTTACTCGATCGCCAGGCAGTACGAGCAGTACTTC	CASSYSIARQYEQYF
-	-	TRBV7-9	TRBJ2-1	TGTGCCAGCAGCTTTGGAGACTATCTATACAATGAGCAGTTCTTC	CASSFGDYLYNEQFF
-	few	TRBV30	TRBJ2-4	TGTGCCTGGAGTGGCCGGGGATCGGCCAAAAACATTCAGTACTTC	CAWSGRGSAKNIQYF
TRBD1	medium-sized	TRBV19	TRBJ2-7	TGTGCCAGTAGTCCCGGGACAGGGTCCTACGAGCAGTACTTC	CASSPGTGSYEQYF
-	-	TRBV19	TRBJ2-1	TGTGCCAGTACTAATAGTGGCGATGAGCAGTTCTTC	CASTNSGDEQFF
-	-	TRBV2	TRBJ2-1	TGTGCCAGCAGTGGACCCCGCTCCTACAATGAGCAGTTCTTC	CASSGPRSYNEQFF
TRBD2	-	TRBV9	TRBJ2-7	TGTGCCAGCAGCGACCCCAGGGGACTAGCGGCGGGGCACTACGAGCAGTACTTC	CASSDPRGLAAGHYEQYF
-	-	TRBV7-9	TRBJ1-1	TGTGCCAGCAGCTCGCCGGGACCCCTTAACACTGAAGCTTTCTTT	CASSSPGPLNTEAFF
TRBD2	-	TRBV28	TRBJ2-7	TGTGCCAGCATCTCAACTGGCGGGAGAAGGAACGAGCAGTACTTC	CASISTGGRRNEQYF
-	-	TRBV6-1	TRBJ2-1	TGTGCCAGCAGTGATTCGGCGGGACCTGACTACAATGAGCAGTTCTTC	CASSDSAGPDYNEQFF
-	-	TRBV27	TRBJ1-3	TGTGCCAGCAGTTTGTATGGCGGGGTCTCTGGAAACACCATATATTTT	CASSLYGGVSGNTIYF
TRBD2	-	TRBV5-4	TRBJ2-2	TGTGCCAGCAGCTTGTGGGGAGGGATGAACACCGGGGAGCTGTTTTTT	CASSLWGGMNTGELFF
-	-	TRBV19	TRBJ1-5	TGTGCCAGTAGTATAGGCGCCGGGGGAGGACAGCCCCAGCATTTT	CASSIGAGGGQPQHF
-	once	TRBV7-8	TRBJ2-7	TGTGCCAGCAGCCCCATGGCCGGCCCTCGGGAGCAGTACTTC	CASSPMAGPREQYF
TRBD1	-	TRBV7-2	TRBJ2-7	TGTGCCTCTCAACTCAGGGGGTTATACGAGCAGTACTTC	CASQLRGLYEQYF
-	-	TRBV5-3	TRBJ2-7	TGTGCCAGGCCGGATCGCGGAGTGGCCTACGAGCAGTACTTC	CARPDRGVAYEQYF
-	-	TRBV7-9	TRBJ2-5	TGTGCCAGCAGCTTAGCGCTAGTCCAGTACCTCCAAGAGACCCAGTACTTC	CASSLALVQYLQETQYF
TRBD1	-	TRBV27	TRBJ2-3	TGTGCCACAAGACAGGGGGAGGCAGATACGCAGTATTTT	CATRQGEADTQYF
-	-	TRBV6-5	TRBJ1-1	TGTGCCAGCAGCGACACGTACCTGAACACTGAAGCTTTCTTT	CASSDTYLNTEAFF
-	large	TRBV11-3	TRBJ2-1	TGTGCCAGCAGCCCCAGCCCTACCTACAATGAGCAGTTCTTC	CASSPSPTYNEQFF